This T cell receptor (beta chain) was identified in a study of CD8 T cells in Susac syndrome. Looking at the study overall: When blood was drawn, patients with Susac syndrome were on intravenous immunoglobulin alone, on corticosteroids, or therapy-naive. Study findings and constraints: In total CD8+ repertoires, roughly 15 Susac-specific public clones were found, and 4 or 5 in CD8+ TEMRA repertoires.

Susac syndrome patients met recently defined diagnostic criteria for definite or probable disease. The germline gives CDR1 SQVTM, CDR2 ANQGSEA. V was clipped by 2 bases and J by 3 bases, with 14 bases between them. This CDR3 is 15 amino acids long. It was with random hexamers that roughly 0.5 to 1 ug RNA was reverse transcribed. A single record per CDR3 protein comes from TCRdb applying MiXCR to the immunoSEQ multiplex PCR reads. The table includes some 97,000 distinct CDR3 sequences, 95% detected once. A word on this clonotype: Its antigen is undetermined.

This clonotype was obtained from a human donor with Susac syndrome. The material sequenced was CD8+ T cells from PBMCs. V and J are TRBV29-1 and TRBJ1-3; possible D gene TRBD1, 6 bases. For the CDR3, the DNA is TGCAGCGTTGAAAGGGGACCGGACAGTGGAAACACCATATATTTT. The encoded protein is CSVERGPDSGNTIYF.